This paragraph covers one TCR beta chain sequence. It has no known antigen specificity. The input lacks base qualities; no much larger clone sits a single base away. Each collaborating institution followed its own protocols to collect whole blood in K2EDTA tubes. Collaborator samples were shipped for TCRbeta analysis as frozen whole blood, isolated PBMCs, or DNA extracted from either sample type. Reading from cysteine to phenylalanine, the CDR3 counts 19 amino acids. Only the CDR3 DNA is retained, 57 bases long and in frame from the first base. Trimmed from V: 0 bases; trimmed from J: 1 base; junction bases lacking a gene match: 11. CDR1 SEHNR and CDR2 FQNEAQ were looked up in the germline V gene (reference sequence). TCRbeta CDR3 regions were amplified from genomic DNA using the immunoSEQ Assay, a bias-controlled multiplex PCR. Per the authors' processing: Nucleated cell counts per sample were estimated from amplification of reference gene primers within the assay. To quantify the absolute abundance of each unique TCRbeta CDR3 rearrangement, sequence reads were collapsed and filtered. For each sample, productive Simpson clonality was calculated by taking the square root of Simpson's diversity index across productive rearrangements. TCRdb holds this immuneACCESS table with in-frame rearrangements only. Some clones are missing; in checked studies, unresolved V genes explain under half, and the rest has no known cause. The V and J calls and the clone size are those of that table, but D and trimming were determined from the DNA. The sample table records about 180,000 clones; around 80% of these occur just once. The ten largest clones represent around 7% of the sample.

The sample belongs to a study of blood T cell repertoires in COVID-19 (dated by TCRdb to the early 2020s). For the study in its entirety: Samples from collaborators originated in the United States, Italy and Spain and spanned both the acute and convalescent phases of COVID-19. The material from the prospective study consisted of cDNA or gDNA derived from T cells, B-cell-depleted T cells, or PBMCs. Deeply sampled blood TCRbeta repertoires from subjects exposed to, actively infected with, or recovered from COVID-19 were included in the dataset. The repertoires were released in a freely available public database meant as a resource for research on the immune response to SARS-CoV-2. The samples were drawn from the first 160 participants of the ongoing ImmuneRACE study and from some 1,300 subjects provided by 6 global collaborators. The sample metadata nearly always contained a de-identified subject ID, COVID-19 status, age in years and sex. HLA class I and class II types, where available, came from metadata supplied by the sample provider rather than from assay-based typing.

Beyond this particular receptor, the publication reports: The amount of clinical and demographic metadata varied by source and participant and was provided uncurated.

The material sequenced was peripheral blood. The clonotype comes from a man between 65 and 79 years old with active or convalescent COVID-19. The chain employs TRBV7-9 and TRBJ1-1, and 10 bases in between align with TRBD1. Here is the DNA: TGTGCCAGCAGCTTAGCGGAGTCGGGACAGGGGATTGGGAACACTGAAGCTTTCTTT. Its protein product is CASSLAESGQGIGNTEAFF.